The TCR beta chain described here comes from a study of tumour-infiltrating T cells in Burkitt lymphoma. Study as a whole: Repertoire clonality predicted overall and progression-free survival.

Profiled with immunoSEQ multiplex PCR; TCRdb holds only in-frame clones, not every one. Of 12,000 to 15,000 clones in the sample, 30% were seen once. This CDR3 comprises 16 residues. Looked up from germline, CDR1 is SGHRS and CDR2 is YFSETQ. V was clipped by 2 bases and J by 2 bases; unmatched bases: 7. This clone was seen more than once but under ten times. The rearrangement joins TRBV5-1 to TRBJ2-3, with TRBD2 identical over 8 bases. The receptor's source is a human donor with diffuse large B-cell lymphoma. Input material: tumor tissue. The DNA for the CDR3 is TGCGCCAGCAGCTTTACTAGCGGAACGCTCACAGATACGCAGTATTTT. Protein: CASSFTSGTLTDTQYF.